The 4 T cell receptor beta chains listed next were all sequenced from one sample in a study of spatial heterogeneity in lung cancer. Time point specified: sample taken at primary tumor resection. Which antigens these TCRs recognize remains unknown. Findings of the study overall: Counts of expanded alpha and beta TCRs within tumors tracked the tumor nonsynonymous mutation count.

Each CDR3 protein gets one entry after TCRdb re-called the 5' RACE reads with MiXCR. The profile shows about 2,200 distinct CDR3 sequences, about 36% of them singletons. Sequences were derived from lung tumor tissue, sampled at surgery. The receptors were gathered from a male donor with early-stage non-small cell lung cancer.

This clonotype occurred once. This beta chain came through as a stray read in a library set up for alpha chains, and its size says little. This sequence joins TRBV29-1 and TRBJ1-1; 7 bases are shared with TRBD1. Germline V CDR1 and CDR2: SQVTM, ANQGSEA. Trimming at V came to 6 bases and at J to 3 bases, leaving 7 bases not matched to a gene. This CDR3 has 13 residues. The CDR3 loop is CSVATGSDTEAFF. CDR3 DNA sequence: TGCAGCGTCGCGACAGGGTCGGACACTGAAGCTTTCTTT.

To note about this clonotype: The library was prepared for alpha chains; this beta chain is a stray read, so its frequency means little. The J gene is TRBJ2-1, the V gene TRBV7-2; D perhaps matches TRBD2 (6 bases). V was trimmed by 5 bases and J by 5 bases, leaving 19 bases between them. The germline CDR1 and CDR2 sequences are SGHTA and FQGNSA. There are 16 residues in the CDR3. The CDR3 reads CASSPQPGLANNEQFF. For the CDR3, the DNA is TGTGCCAGCAGCCCCCAACCGGGACTCGCCAACAATGAGCAGTTCTTC.

A note on this clonotype: A library made for alpha chains picked up this beta chain off target, so its size means little. The V call is TRBV7-8, the J call TRBJ1-3, with no clear D. V was cut by 5 bases and J by 0 bases, with 11 bases left in between. Germline V gives CDR1 SGHVS, CDR2 FQNEAQ. The CDR3 consists of 15 residues. The CDR3 DNA follows: TGTGCCAGCAGCCCTCAGACACTCTCTGGAAACACCATATATTTT. This encodes CASSPQTLSGNTIYF.

This clonotype has just a few counts. This beta chain represents an off-target read in a library built for alpha chains; its size is of limited meaning. The chain combines TRBV29-1 with TRBJ2-3, with TRBD2 matching over 13 bases. V shed 4 bases, J shed 4 bases, and the junction held 5 bases outside the gene matches. The CDR3 has 15 amino acids. Germline-derived CDR1 and CDR2 are SQVTM and ANQGSEA. The CDR3, as DNA: TGCAGCGTTGGGGAAACTAGCGGGAGGGCAGATACGCAGTATTTT. This encodes CSVGETSGRADTQYF.